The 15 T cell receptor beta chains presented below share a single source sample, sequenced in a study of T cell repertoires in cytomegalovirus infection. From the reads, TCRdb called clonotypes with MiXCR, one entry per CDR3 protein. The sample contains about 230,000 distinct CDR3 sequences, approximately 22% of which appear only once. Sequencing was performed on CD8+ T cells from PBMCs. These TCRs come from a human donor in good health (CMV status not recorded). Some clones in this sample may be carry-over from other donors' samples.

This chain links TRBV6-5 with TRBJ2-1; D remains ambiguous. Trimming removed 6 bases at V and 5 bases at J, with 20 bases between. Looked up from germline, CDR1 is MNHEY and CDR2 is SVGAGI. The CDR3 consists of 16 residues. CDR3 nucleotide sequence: TGTGCCAGCAGCCCGAGATGGGCTCCCAACAACAATGAGCAGTTCTTC. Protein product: CASSPRWAPNNNEQFF.

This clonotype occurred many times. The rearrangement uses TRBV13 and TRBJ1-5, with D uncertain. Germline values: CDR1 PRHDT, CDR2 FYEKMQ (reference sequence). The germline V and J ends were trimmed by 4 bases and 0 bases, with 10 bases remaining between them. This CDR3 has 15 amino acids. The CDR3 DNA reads TGTGCCAGCAGCTCCACCCGGTATAGCAATCAGCCCCAGCATTTT. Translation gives CASSSTRYSNQPQHF.

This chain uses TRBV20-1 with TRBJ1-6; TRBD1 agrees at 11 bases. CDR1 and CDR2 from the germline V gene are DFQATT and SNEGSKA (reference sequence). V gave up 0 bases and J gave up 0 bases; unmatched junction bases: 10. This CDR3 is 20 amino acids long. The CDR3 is CSARDFIPGTGGSYNSPLHF. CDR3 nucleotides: TGCAGTGCTAGAGATTTTATTCCCGGGACAGGGGGCTCCTATAATTCACCCCTCCACTTT.

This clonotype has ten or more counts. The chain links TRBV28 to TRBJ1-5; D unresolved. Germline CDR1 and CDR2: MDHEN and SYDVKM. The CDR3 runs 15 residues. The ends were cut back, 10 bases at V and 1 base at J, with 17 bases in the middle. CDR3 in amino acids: CATALGLGSNQPQHF. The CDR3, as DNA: TGTGCCACCGCGTTAGGGCTGGGAAGCAATCAGCCCCAGCATTTT.

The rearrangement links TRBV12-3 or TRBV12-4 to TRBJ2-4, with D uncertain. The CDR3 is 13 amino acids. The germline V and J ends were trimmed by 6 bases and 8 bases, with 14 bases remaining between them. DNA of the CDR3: TGTGCCAGCAGCTTAAGCCGACAACACATTCAGTACTTC. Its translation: CASSLSRQHIQYF.

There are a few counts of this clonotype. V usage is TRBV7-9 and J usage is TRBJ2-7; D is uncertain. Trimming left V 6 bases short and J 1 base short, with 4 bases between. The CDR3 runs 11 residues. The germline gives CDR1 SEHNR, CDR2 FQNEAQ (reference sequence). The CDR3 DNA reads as TGTGCCAGCAGGGGGTCCTACGAGCAGTACTTC. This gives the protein CASRGSYEQYF.

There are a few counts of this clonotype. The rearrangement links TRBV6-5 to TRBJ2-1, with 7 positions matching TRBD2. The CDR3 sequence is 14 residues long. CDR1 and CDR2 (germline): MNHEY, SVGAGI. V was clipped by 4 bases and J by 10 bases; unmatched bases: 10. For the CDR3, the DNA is TGTGCCAGCAGTTCCGGGACCAGCGGGGTGGAGCAGTTCTTC. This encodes CASSSGTSGVEQFF.

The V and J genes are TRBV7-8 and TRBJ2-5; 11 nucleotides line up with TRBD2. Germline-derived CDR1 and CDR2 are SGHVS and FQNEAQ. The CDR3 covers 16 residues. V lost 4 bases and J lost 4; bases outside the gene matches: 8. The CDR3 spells CASSSISGGAGETQYF. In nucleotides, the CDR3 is TGTGCCAGCAGCTCTATTAGCGGGGGGGCCGGAGAGACCCAGTACTTC.

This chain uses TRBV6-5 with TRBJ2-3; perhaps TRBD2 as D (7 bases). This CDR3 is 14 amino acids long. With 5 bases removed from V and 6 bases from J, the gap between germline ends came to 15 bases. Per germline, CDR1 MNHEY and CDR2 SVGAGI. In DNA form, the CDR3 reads TGTGCCAGCAGTACGGGGGGCCCGGTGGATACGCAGTATTTT. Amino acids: CASSTGGPVDTQYF.

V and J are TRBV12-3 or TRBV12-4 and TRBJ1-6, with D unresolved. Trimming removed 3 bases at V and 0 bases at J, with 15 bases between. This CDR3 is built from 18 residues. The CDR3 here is CASSFPSGSSSYNSPLHF. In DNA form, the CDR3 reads TGTGCCAGCAGTTTCCCGAGCGGCAGTAGCTCCTATAATTCACCCCTCCACTTT.

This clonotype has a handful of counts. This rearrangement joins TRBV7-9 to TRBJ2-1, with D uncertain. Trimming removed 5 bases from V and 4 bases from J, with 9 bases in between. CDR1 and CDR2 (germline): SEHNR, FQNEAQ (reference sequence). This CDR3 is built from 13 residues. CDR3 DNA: TGTGCCAGCAGCCCTAGTAGATACAATGAGCAGTTCTTC. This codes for CASSPSRYNEQFF.

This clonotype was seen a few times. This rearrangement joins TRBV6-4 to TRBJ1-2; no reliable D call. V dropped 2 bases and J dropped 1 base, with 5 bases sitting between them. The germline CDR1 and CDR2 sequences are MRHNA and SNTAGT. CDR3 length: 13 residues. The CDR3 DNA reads TGTGCCAGCAGTGACGGGAGTAACTATGGCTACACCTTC. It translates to CASSDGSNYGYTF.

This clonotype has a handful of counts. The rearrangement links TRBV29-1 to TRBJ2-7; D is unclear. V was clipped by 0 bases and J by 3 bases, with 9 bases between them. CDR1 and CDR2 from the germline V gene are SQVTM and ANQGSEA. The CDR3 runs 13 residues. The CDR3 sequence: CSVEDLSGYEQYF. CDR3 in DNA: TGCAGCGTTGAAGATCTTTCGGGCTACGAGCAGTACTTC.

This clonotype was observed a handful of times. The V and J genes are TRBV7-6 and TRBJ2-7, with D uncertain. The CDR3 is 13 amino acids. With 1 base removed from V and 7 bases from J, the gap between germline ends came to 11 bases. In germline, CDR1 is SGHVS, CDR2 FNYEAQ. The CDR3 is CASSLDGHPEQYF. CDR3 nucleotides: TGTGCCAGCAGCTTAGACGGTCATCCGGAGCAGTACTTC.

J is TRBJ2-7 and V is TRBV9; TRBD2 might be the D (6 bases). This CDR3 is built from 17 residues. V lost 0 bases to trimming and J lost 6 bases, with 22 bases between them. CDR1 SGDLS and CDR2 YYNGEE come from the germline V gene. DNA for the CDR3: TGTGCCAGCAGCGTAGGAGGGGCAGCAGGGCCGGAGGGCGAGCAGTACTTC. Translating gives CASSVGGAAGPEGEQYF.